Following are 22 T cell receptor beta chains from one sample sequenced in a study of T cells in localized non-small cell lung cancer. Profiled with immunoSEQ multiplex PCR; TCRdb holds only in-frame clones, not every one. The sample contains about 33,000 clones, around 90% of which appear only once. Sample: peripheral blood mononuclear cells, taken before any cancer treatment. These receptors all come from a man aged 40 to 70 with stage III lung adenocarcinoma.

The CDR3 protein is CASSPSTGGHEQYF. The CDR3 region has the DNA TGTGCCAGCTCACCCTCGACAGGGGGCCACGAGCAGTACTTC. V gene TRBV18 combines with J gene TRBJ2-7; 10 bases agree with TRBD1. The CDR3 contains 14 residues. Unmatched junction bases numbered 4, after V lost 3 bases and J lost 5 bases. Germline V gene data show CDR1 as KGHSH and CDR2 as LQKENI.

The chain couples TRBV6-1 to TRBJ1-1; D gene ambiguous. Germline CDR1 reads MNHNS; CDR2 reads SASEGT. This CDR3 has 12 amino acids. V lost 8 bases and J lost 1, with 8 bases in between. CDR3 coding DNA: TGTGCCAGCGCATTACGGAACACTGAAGCTTTCTTT. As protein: CASALRNTEAFF.

This chain's CDR3 is CASSPPGQMNTEAFF. CDR3 in DNA: TGTGCCAGCTCACCACCAGGACAGATGAACACTGAAGCTTTCTTT. The chain uses TRBV18 and TRBJ1-1, with TRBD1 as a possible D gene (6 bases). Trimming cost V 0 bases and J 0 bases, with 8 bases left between them. CDR3 length: 15 amino acids. Germline loops: CDR1 KGHSH, CDR2 LQKENI.

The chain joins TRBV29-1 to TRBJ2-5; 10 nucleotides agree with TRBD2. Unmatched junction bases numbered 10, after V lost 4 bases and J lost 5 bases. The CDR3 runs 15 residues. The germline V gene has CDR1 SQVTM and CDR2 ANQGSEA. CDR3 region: CSVASSGGAGETQYF. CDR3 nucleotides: TGCAGCGTTGCGTCCAGCGGGGGGGCCGGGGAGACCCAGTACTTC.

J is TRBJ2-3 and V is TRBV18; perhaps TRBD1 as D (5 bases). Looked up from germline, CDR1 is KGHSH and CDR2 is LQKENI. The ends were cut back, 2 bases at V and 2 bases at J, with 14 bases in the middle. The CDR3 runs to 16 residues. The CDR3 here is CASSPTQGSYTDTQYF. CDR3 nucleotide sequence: TGTGCCAGCTCACCAACGCAGGGCTCATACACAGATACGCAGTATTTT.

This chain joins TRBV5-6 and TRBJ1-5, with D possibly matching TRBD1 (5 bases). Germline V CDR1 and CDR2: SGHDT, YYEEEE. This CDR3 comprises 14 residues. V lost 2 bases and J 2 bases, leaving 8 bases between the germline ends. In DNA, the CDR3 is TGTGCCAGCAGCTTTAGGACACGCAATCAGCCCCAGCATTTT. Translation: CASSFRTRNQPQHF. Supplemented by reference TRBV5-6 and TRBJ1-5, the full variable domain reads DAGVTQSPTHLIKTRGQQVTLRCSPKSGHDTVSWYQQALGQGPQFIFQYYEEEERQRGNFPDRFSGHQFPNYSSELNVNALLLGDSALYLCASSFRTRNQPQHFGDGTRLSIL.

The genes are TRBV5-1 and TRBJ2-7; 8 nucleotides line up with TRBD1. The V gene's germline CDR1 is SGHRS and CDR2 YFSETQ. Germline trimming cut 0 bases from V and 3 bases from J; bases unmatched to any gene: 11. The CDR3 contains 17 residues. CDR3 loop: CASSLVGTGSGVYEQYF. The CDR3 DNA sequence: TGCGCCAGCAGCTTGGTCGGGACAGGCTCGGGGGTCTACGAGCAGTACTTC. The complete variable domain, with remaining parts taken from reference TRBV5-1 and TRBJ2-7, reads KAGVTQTPRYLIKTRGQQVTLSCSPISGHRSVSWYQQTPGQGLQFLFEYFSETQRNKGNFPGRFSGRQFSNSRSEMNVSTLELGDSALYLCASSLVGTGSGVYEQYFGPGTRLTVT.

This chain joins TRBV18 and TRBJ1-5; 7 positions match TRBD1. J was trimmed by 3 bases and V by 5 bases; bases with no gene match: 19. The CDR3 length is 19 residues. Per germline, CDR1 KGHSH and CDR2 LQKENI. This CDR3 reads CASSAPPGTDHVPNQPQHF. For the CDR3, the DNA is TGTGCCAGCTCAGCTCCGCCCGGGACAGACCACGTTCCCAATCAGCCCCAGCATTTT.

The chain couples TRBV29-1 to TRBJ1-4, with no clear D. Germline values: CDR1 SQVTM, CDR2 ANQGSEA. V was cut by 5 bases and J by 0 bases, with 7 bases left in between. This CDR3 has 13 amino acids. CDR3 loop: CSVSRSTNEKLFF. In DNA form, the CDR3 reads TGCAGCGTTTCCAGGTCAACTAATGAAAAACTGTTTTTT.

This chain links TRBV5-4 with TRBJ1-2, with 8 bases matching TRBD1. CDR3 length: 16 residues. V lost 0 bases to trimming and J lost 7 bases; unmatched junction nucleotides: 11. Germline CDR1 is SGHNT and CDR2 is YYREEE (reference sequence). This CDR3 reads CASSLDRITGGGGYTF. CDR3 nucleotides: TGTGCCAGCAGCTTGGACCGGATTACAGGGGGAGGTGGCTACACCTTC.

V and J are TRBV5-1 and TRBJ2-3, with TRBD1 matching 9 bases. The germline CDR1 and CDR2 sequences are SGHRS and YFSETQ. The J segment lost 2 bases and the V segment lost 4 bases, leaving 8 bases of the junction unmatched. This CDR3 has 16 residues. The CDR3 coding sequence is TGCGCCAGCAGCGTTAATACAGGGGGCCTCACAGATACGCAGTATTTT. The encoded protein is CASSVNTGGLTDTQYF.

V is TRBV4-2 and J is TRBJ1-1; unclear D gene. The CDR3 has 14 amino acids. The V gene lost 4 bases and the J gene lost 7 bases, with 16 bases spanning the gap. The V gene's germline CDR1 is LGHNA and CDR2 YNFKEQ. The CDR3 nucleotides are TGTGCCAGCAGCCCGACTGCACAGTGGAGTGAAGCTTTCTTT. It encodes CASSPTAQWSEAFF.

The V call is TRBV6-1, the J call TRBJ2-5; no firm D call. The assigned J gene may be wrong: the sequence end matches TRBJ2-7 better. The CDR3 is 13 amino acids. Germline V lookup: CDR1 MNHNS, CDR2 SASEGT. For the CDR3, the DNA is TGTGCCAGCAGTGAACCCCAGACCTACGAGCAGTACTTC. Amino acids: CASSEPQTYEQYF.

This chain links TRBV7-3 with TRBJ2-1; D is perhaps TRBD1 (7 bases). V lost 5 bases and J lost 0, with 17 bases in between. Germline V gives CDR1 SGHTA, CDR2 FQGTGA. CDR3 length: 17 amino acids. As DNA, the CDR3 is TGTGCCAGCAGCCGAATAGGCCAGGGGGGCTCCTACAATGAGCAGTTCTTC. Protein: CASSRIGQGGSYNEQFF.

The CDR3 DNA reads as TGTGCCAGCAGCTTAGTGGGTTCAGGGTCGGGGAACACTGAAGCTTTCTTT. It specifies CASSLVGSGSGNTEAFF. The chain employs TRBV7-9 and TRBJ1-1, with D possibly being TRBD1 (5 bases). The CDR3 is 17 amino acids. Germline V gene lookup returns CDR1 SEHNR and CDR2 FQNEAQ (reference sequence). Trimming cost V 1 base and J 1 base, with 16 bases left between them.

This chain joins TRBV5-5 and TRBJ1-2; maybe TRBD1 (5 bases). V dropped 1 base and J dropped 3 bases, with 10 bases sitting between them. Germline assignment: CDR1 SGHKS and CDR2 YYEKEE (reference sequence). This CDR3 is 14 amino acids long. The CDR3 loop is CASSLLQGDYGYTF. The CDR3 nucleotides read TGTGCCAGCAGCTTGCTCCAAGGGGACTATGGCTACACCTTC.

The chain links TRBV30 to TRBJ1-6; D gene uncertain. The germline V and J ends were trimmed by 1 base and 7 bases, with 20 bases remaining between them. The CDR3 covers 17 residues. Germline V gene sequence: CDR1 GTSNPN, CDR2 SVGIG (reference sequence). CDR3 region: CAWSGYRPAQPNSPLHF. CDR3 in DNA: TGTGCCTGGAGTGGGTATCGGCCAGCCCAGCCGAATTCACCCCTCCACTTT.

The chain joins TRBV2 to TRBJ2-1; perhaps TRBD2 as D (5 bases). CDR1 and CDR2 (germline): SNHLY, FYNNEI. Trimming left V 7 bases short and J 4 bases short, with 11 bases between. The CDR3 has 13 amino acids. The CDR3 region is CASTLGEYNEQFF. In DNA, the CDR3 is TGTGCCAGCACCCTCGGGGAGTACAATGAGCAGTTCTTC.

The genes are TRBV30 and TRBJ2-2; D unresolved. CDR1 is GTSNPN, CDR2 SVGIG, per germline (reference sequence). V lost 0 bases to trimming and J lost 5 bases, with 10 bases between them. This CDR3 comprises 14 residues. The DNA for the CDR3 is TGTGCCTGGAGTGTAGGGTTAGTGACCGGGGAGCTGTTTTTT. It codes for CAWSVGLVTGELFF.

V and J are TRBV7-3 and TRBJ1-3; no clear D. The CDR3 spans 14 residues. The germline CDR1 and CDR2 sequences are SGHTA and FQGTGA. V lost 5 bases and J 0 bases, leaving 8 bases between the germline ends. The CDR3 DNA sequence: TGTGCCAGCAGCCGCGCCGGCTCTGGAAACACCATATATTTT. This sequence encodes CASSRAGSGNTIYF.

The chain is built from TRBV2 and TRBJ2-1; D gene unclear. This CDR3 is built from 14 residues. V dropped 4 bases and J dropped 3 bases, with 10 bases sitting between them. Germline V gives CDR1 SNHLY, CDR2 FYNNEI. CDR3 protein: CASSGVAIYNEQFF. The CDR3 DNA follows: TGTGCCAGCAGTGGAGTAGCCATCTACAATGAGCAGTTCTTC. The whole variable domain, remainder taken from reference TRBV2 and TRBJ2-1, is EPEVTQTPSHQVTQMGQEVILRCVPISNHLYFYWYRQILGQKVEFLVSFYNNEISEKSEIFDDQFSVERPDGSNFTLKIRSTKLEDSAMYFCASSGVAIYNEQFFGPGTRLTVL.

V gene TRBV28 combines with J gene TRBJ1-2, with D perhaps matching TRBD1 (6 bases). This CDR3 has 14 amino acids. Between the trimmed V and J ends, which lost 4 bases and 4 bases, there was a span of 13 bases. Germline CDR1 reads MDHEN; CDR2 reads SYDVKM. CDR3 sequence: CASSSEGQFYGYTF. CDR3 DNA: TGTGCCAGCAGTTCGGAAGGACAGTTCTATGGCTACACCTTC.